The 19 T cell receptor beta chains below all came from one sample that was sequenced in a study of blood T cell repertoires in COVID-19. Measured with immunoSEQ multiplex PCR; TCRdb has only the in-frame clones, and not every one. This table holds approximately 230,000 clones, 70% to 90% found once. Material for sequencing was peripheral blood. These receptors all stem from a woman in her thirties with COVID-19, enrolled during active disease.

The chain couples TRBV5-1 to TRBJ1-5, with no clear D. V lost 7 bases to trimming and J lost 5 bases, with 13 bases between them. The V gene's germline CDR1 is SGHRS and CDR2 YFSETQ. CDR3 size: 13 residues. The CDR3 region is CASSLEADQPQHF. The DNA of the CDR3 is TGCGCCAGCTCCTTAGAGGCTGATCAGCCCCAGCATTTT.

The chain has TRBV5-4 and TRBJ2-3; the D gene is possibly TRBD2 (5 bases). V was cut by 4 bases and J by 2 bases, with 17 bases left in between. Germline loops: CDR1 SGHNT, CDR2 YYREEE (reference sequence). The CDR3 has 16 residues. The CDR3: CASSEKLSGSTDTQYF. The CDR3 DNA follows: TGTGCCAGCAGCGAGAAGTTAAGCGGATCCACAGATACGCAGTATTTT.

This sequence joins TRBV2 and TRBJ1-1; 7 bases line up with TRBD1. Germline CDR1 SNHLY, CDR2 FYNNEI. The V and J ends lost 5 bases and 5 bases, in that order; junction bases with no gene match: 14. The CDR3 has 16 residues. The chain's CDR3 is CASSLTGTASSTEAFF. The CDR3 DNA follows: TGTGCCAGCAGTCTCACCGGGACAGCCTCGAGTACTGAAGCTTTCTTT. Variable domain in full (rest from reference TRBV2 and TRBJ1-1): EPEVTQTPSHQVTQMGQEVILRCVPISNHLYFYWYRQILGQKVEFLVSFYNNEISEKSEIFDDQFSVERPDGSNFTLKIRSTKLEDSAMYFCASSLTGTASSTEAFFGQGTRLTVV.

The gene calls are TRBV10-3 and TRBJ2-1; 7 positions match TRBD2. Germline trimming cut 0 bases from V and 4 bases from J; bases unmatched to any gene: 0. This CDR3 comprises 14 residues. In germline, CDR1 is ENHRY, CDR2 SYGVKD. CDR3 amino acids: CAISESAGYNEQFF. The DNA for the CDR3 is TGTGCCATCAGTGAGTCAGCGGGGTACAATGAGCAGTTCTTC.

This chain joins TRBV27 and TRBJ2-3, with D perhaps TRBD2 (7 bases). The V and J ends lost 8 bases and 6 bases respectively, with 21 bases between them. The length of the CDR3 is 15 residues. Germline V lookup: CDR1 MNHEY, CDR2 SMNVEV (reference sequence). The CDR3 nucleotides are TGTGCCAGCGGACCTAGGGGGAGGGCATCGGATACGCAGTATTTT. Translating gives CASGPRGRASDTQYF.

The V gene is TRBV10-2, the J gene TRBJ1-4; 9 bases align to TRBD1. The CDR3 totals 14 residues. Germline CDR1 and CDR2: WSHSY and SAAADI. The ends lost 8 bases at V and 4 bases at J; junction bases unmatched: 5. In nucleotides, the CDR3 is TGCGCCAGCGGATGGACAGGGGTTAATGAAAAACTGTTTTTT. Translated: CASGWTGVNEKLFF.

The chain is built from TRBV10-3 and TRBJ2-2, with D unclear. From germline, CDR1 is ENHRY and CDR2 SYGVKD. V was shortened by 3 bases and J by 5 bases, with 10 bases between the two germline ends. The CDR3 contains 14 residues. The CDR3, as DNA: TGTGCCATCAGTGAATCGGTCAGGACCGGGGAGCTGTTTTTT. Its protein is CAISESVRTGELFF.

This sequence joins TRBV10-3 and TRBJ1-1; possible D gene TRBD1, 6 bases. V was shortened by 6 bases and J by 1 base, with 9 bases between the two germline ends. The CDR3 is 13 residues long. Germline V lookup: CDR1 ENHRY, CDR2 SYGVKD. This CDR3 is CAIRDRTNTEAFF. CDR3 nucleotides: TGTGCCATCAGGGACAGAACGAACACTGAAGCTTTCTTT.

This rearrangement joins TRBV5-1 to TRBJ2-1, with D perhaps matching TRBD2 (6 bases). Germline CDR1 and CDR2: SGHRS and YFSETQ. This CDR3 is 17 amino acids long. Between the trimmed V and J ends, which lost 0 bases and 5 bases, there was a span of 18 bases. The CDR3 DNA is TGCGCCAGCAGCTTGGCTCTAAATAGCGGCCCTAACAATGAGCAGTTCTTC. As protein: CASSLALNSGPNNEQFF.

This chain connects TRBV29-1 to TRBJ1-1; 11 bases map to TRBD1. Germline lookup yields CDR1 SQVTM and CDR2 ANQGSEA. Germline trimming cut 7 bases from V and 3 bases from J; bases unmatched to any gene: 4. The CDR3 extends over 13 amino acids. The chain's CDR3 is CSAGTGGDTEAFF. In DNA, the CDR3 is TGCAGCGCGGGGACAGGGGGGGACACTGAAGCTTTCTTT.

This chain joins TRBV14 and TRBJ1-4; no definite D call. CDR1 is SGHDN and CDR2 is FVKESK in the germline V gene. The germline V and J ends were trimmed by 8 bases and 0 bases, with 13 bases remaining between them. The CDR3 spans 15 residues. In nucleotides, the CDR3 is TGTGCCAGCTCCCCTTGGGCTTCAACTAATGAAAAACTGTTTTTT. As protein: CASSPWASTNEKLFF. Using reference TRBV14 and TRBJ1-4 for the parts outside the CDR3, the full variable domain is EAGVTQFPSHSVIEKGQTVTLRCDPISGHDNLYWYRRVMGKEIKFLLHFVKESKQDESGMPNNRFLAERTGGTYSTLKVQPAELEDSGVYFCASSPWASTNEKLFFGSGTQLSVL.

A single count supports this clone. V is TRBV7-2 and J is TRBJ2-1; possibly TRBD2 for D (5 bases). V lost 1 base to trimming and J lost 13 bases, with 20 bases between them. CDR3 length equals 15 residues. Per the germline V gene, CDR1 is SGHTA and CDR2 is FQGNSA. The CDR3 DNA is TGTGCCAGCAGCTTAGAAACTAGTAAGAATCCTGGTCAGTTCTTC. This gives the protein CASSLETSKNPGQFF.

This CDR3 is CAWSVRRAGGYTF. CDR3 DNA: TGTGCCTGGAGTGTACGCAGGGCCGGTGGCTACACCTTC. The chain has TRBV30 and TRBJ1-2; D perhaps matches TRBD1 (5 bases). The V and J ends lost 0 bases and 7 bases respectively, with 12 bases between them. The CDR3 is made up of 13 amino acids. Germline V lookup: CDR1 GTSNPN, CDR2 SVGIG (reference sequence).

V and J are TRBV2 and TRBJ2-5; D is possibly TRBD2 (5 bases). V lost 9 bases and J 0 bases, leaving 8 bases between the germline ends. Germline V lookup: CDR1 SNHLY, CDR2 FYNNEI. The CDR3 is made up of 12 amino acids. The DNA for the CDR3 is TGTGCCAGTTTGGAGGACCAAGAGACCCAGTACTTC. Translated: CASLEDQETQYF.

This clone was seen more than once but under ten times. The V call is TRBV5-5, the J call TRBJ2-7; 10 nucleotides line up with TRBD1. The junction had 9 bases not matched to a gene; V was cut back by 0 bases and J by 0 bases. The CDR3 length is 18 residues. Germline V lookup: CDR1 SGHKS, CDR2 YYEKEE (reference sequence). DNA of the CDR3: TGTGCCAGCAGCTTGGCCCCGGGACAGGGGCTAAGCTCCTACGAGCAGTACGTC. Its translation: CASSLAPGQGLSSYEQYV.

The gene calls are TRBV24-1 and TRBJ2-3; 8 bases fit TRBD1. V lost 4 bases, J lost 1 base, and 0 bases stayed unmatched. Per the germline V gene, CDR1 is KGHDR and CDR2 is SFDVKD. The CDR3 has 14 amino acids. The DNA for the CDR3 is TGTGCCACCAGTGAGGACAGGGGCACAGATACGCAGTATTTT. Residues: CATSEDRGTDTQYF.

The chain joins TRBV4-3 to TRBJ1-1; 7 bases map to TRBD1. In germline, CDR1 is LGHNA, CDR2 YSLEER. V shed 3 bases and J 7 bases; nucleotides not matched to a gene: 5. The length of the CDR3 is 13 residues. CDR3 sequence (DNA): TGCGCCAGCAGCCACGGGACAGCGAATGAAGCTTTCTTT. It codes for CASSHGTANEAFF.

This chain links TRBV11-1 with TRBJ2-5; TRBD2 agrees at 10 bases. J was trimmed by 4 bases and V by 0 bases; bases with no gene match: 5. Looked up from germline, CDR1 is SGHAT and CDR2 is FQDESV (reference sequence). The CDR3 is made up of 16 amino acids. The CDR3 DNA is TGTGCCAGCAGCTTAGCCCTAGCGGGGGTTGGAGAGACCCAGTACTTC. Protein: CASSLALAGVGETQYF.

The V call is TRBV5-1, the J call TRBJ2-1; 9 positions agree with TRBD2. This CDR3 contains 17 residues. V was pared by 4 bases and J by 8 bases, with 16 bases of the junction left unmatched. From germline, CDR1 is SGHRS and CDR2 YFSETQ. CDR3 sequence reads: CASSDPSAGGHWDEQFF. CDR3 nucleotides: TGCGCCAGCAGCGACCCGTCAGCGGGAGGCCATTGGGATGAGCAGTTCTTC. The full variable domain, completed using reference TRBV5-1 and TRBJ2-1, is KAGVTQTPRYLIKTRGQQVTLSCSPISGHRSVSWYQQTPGQGLQFLFEYFSETQRNKGNFPGRFSGRQFSNSRSEMNVSTLELGDSALYLCASSDPSAGGHWDEQFFGPGTRLTVL.